This entry lists 26 T cell receptor beta chains sequenced from one sample in a study of T-cell reconstitution after alpha-beta-depleted transplantation in children. The authors prepared the TCRbeta library with unique molecular identifiers. TCRdb called the PCR reads again in MiXCR, with one record for every CDR3 protein. The sample consists of roughly 420,000 distinct CDR3 sequences, 15% to 20% of them appearing once. The material sequenced was PBMCs, mostly from graft donor cells, taken 360 days after TCRalphabeta/CD19-depleted stem cell transplant. These receptors all come from a boy less than two years old who had a stem cell transplant for Wiskott-Aldrich syndrome, so the T cells may come from the graft donor.

This clonotype was recorded once. Here the CDR3 omits its conserved ending phenylalanine or tryptophan, so a read error is the likely source. The chain employs TRBV7-7 and TRBJ2-3; 8 bases map to TRBD1. This CDR3 region has 14 residues. The ends lost 5 bases at V and 4 bases at J; junction bases unmatched: 5. The germline V gene encodes CDR1 SSHAT and CDR2 FNYEAQ (reference sequence). This CDR3 is CASSLDRVADTQYL. DNA for the CDR3: TGTGCCAGCAGCCTGGACAGGGTTGCAGATACGCAGTATTTA.

The V and J genes are TRBV7-9 and TRBJ2-1; D is ambiguous. The V gene's germline CDR1 is SEHNR and CDR2 FQNEAQ (reference sequence). The CDR3 has 14 residues. V lost 8 bases and J 0 bases, leaving 11 bases between the germline ends. CDR3 nucleotide sequence: TGTGCCAGCCAGGCGTCCTACTCCTACAATGAGCAGTTCTTC. This sequence encodes CASQASYSYNEQFF.

V gene TRBV6-2 or TRBV6-3 combines with J gene TRBJ2-1; TRBD2 matches at 11 bases. Trimming at V came to 6 bases and at J to 8 bases, leaving 9 bases not matched to a gene. The CDR3 is 15 residues long. The germline CDR1 and CDR2 sequences are MNHEY and SVGEGT. Written as DNA, the CDR3 is TGTGCCAGCAGACTCCGACTAGCGGGAATGGATGAGCAGTTCTTC. Its protein is CASRLRLAGMDEQFF.

The chain has TRBV24-1 and TRBJ2-7; 8 bases are a match to TRBD2. This CDR3 region has 14 residues. The germline V gene encodes CDR1 KGHDR and CDR2 SFDVKD. Trimming removed 2 bases from V and 6 bases from J; junction bases left unmatched: 5. For the CDR3, the DNA is TGTGCCACCAGTGATTCCGGGAGGGCCCGCGAGCAGTACTTC. Translated: CATSDSGRAREQYF.

The genes are TRBV28 and TRBJ1-6, with 7 bases aligning to TRBD1. This CDR3 comprises 14 residues. Unmatched junction bases numbered 13, after V lost 11 bases and J lost 9 bases. The germline V gene has CDR1 MDHEN and CDR2 SYDVKM. CDR3 in DNA: TGTGCCGGTAGTCCAGGGGGTTTTAGTTCACCCCTCCACTTT. Translating gives CAGSPGGFSSPLHF.

This chain uses TRBV11-2 with TRBJ2-3; 9 positions match TRBD1. The trim removed 5 bases at V and 1 base at J, leaving 13 bases unmatched. CDR1 and CDR2 from the germline V gene are SGHAT and FQNNGV. This CDR3 region has 18 residues. The CDR3 nucleotides read TGTGCCAGCAGCCCCTCTCCCGGGACAGGGTTTCGCACAGATACGCAGTATTTT. Protein: CASSPSPGTGFRTDTQYF.

This clonotype occurred a few times. The V call is TRBV27, the J call TRBJ2-3, with TRBD2 matching 14 bases. V was pared by 4 bases and J by 6 bases, with 9 bases of the junction left unmatched. The germline V gene encodes CDR1 MNHEY and CDR2 SMNVEV (reference sequence). This CDR3 contains 17 residues. CDR3 loop: CASSSLRLAGGPDTQYF. CDR3 coding DNA: TGTGCCAGCAGTTCCCTTCGACTAGCGGGAGGGCCTGATACGCAGTATTTT.

This clonotype was counted a few times. V and J are TRBV4-1 and TRBJ2-1; 9 bases fit TRBD1. J lost 2 bases, V lost 8 bases, and 7 bases had no gene match. Germline CDR1 reads MGHRA; CDR2 reads YSYEKL. This CDR3 is 15 amino acids long. CDR3: CASSWTGAPYNEQFF. DNA of the CDR3: TGCGCCAGCTCCTGGACAGGGGCGCCCTACAATGAGCAGTTCTTC.

The CDR3 loop is CASRPGGRETQYF. CDR3 nucleotides: TGCGCCAGCAGACCCGGGGGAAGGGAGACCCAGTACTTC. The chain is built from TRBV5-1 and TRBJ2-5; D may be TRBD2 (6 bases). Trimming cost V 5 bases and J 5 bases, with 13 bases left between them. CDR1 is SGHRS and CDR2 is YFSETQ in the germline V gene. This CDR3 region has 13 residues.

The chain couples TRBV6-1 to TRBJ1-2; D is undetermined. The CDR3 sequence is 13 residues long. Between the trimmed V and J ends, which lost 3 bases and 2 bases, there was a span of 7 bases. Germline CDR1 MNHNS, CDR2 SASEGT. This chain's CDR3 is CASSDEINYGYTF. CDR3 nucleotide sequence: TGTGCCAGCAGTGATGAAATAAACTATGGCTACACCTTC.

This chain uses TRBV3-1 with TRBJ1-1; TRBD1 is a possible D gene (6 bases). Germline V lookup: CDR1 LGHDT, CDR2 YNNKEL (reference sequence). The CDR3 loop spans 14 amino acids. With 7 bases removed from V and 5 bases from J, the gap between germline ends came to 17 bases. CDR3 nucleotides: TGTGCCAGCATGGGGGCGAGGGGGGTGACTGAAGCTTTCTTT. It yields the protein CASMGARGVTEAFF.

The chain uses TRBV6-1 and TRBJ2-5, with a weak D call TRBD2 (5 bases). V was cut by 4 bases and J by 2 bases, with 8 bases left in between. This CDR3 has 13 amino acids. Germline values: CDR1 MNHNS, CDR2 SASEGT. CDR3 protein: CASSAGYQETQYF. In nucleotides, the CDR3 is TGTGCCAGCAGTGCGGGGTATCAAGAGACCCAGTACTTC.

The chain is built from TRBV20-1 and TRBJ2-5, with D possibly matching TRBD1 (5 bases). Looked up from germline, CDR1 is DFQATT and CDR2 is SNEGSKA (reference sequence). This CDR3 is 14 amino acids long. With 5 bases removed from V and 1 base from J, the gap between germline ends came to 14 bases. CDR3 coding DNA: TGCAGTGCTTATCAACAGGCCCTCCAAGAGACCCAGTACTTC. Residues: CSAYQQALQETQYF.

This clonotype has more than one count but fewer than ten. The rearrangement uses TRBV7-2 and TRBJ2-5; 11 bases align to TRBD2. Germline-derived CDR1 and CDR2 are SGHTA and FQGNSA. V was pared by 4 bases and J by 5 bases, with 6 bases of the junction left unmatched. This CDR3 is 15 amino acids long. The CDR3 reads CASSSGLAARETQYF. Here the CDR3 DNA reads TGTGCCAGCAGCTCGGGACTAGCGGCTCGCGAGACCCAGTACTTC.

This clonotype showed up just a few times. V usage is TRBV7-9 and J usage is TRBJ2-1; weak D call: TRBD2 (7 bases). V was clipped by 2 bases and J by 4 bases, with 15 bases between them. The CDR3 loop spans 16 amino acids. Germline loops: CDR1 SEHNR, CDR2 FQNEAQ (reference sequence). The DNA for the CDR3 is TGTGCCAGCAGCTTATCACGGGGGGCGATTTACAATGAGCAGTTCTTC. Translated, it gives CASSLSRGAIYNEQFF.

This clonotype was counted a few times. J is TRBJ1-5 and V is TRBV6-1; 9 bases agree with TRBD1. The CDR3 is 19 residues long. Per germline, CDR1 MNHNS and CDR2 SASEGT. V shed 7 bases and J 3 bases; nucleotides not matched to a gene: 19. The CDR3 sequence is CASTKLRGSQGASNQPQHF. CDR3 coding DNA: TGTGCCAGCACTAAATTACGCGGATCACAGGGGGCTTCCAATCAGCCCCAGCATTTT.

This clonotype was recorded a few times. The chain employs TRBV20-1 and TRBJ1-4; no definite D call. This CDR3 comprises 12 residues. CDR1 and CDR2 from the germline V gene are DFQATT and SNEGSKA (reference sequence). V lost 3 bases and J 7 bases, leaving 9 bases between the germline ends. The DNA of the CDR3 is TGCAGTGCTAGGGCGCTGGCTGAAAAACTGTTTTTT. Its translation: CSARALAEKLFF.

This chain links TRBV2 with TRBJ2-7; 13 bases are a match to TRBD2. CDR1 SNHLY and CDR2 FYNNEI come from the germline V gene. The J segment lost 0 bases and the V segment lost 7 bases, leaving 6 bases of the junction unmatched. This CDR3 comprises 16 residues. The CDR3 is CASKTSGRWFSYEQYF. DNA for the CDR3: TGTGCCAGCAAGACTAGCGGGAGGTGGTTCTCCTACGAGCAGTACTTC. Full variable domain (rest looked up from reference TRBV2 and TRBJ2-7): EPEVTQTPSHQVTQMGQEVILRCVPISNHLYFYWYRQILGQKVEFLVSFYNNEISEKSEIFDDQFSVERPDGSNFTLKIRSTKLEDSAMYFCASKTSGRWFSYEQYFGPGTRLTVT.

This chain uses TRBV7-6 with TRBJ2-1; 8 bases map to TRBD1. CDR3 length equals 18 residues. The junction had 14 bases not matched to a gene; V was cut back by 3 bases and J by 4 bases. Germline CDR1 reads SGHVS; CDR2 reads FNYEAQ. CDR3 region: CASSFPKGTGTGYNEQFF. The CDR3 coding sequence is TGTGCCAGCAGCTTTCCCAAAGGGACCGGGACAGGATACAATGAGCAGTTCTTC.

This chain links TRBV5-1 with TRBJ1-1; a possible D gene is TRBD1 (5 bases). V shed 0 bases and J shed 12 bases, with 9 bases lying between them. Germline CDR1 is SGHRS and CDR2 is YFSETQ. This CDR3 is 11 amino acids long. CDR3 bases: TGCGCCAGCAGCTTGGGCAAGGGGACTTTCTTT. Translated, it gives CASSLGKGTFF.

Only a few counts were recorded for this clonotype. The chain carries TRBV24-1 and TRBJ2-5; 8 positions match TRBD1. This CDR3 region has 17 residues. The J segment lost 2 bases and the V segment lost 1 base, leaving 8 bases of the junction unmatched. Germline CDR1 is KGHDR and CDR2 is SFDVKD. The CDR3 bases are TGTGCCACCAGTGATTTCAAAAGGACAGGGATACAAGAGACCCAGTACTTC. It yields the protein CATSDFKRTGIQETQYF.

The chain links TRBV10-3 to TRBJ2-2; the match to TRBD2 covers 11 bases. This CDR3 spans 18 amino acids. Trimming cost V 3 bases and J 0 bases; bases outside gene matches: 6. Germline CDR1 reads ENHRY; CDR2 reads SYGVKD. In DNA form, the CDR3 reads TGTGCCATCAGTGAATCGACTAGCGGGATCACGAACACCGGGGAGCTGTTTTTT. It translates to CAISESTSGITNTGELFF.

This clonotype appeared a few times. The V gene is TRBV20-1, the J gene TRBJ2-1; D not certain. The CDR3 loop spans 13 amino acids. Germline V gives CDR1 DFQATT, CDR2 SNEGSKA (reference sequence). V shed 2 bases and J shed 3 bases, with 8 bases lying between them. The DNA for the CDR3 is TGCAGTGCTAGAAGACTTGTCTACAATGAGCAGTTCTTC. Residues: CSARRLVYNEQFF.

The chain couples TRBV29-1 to TRBJ2-5, with 10 nucleotides matching TRBD2. V shed 4 bases and J 3 bases; nucleotides not matched to a gene: 5. This CDR3 region has 14 residues. Per germline, CDR1 SQVTM and CDR2 ANQGSEA. CDR3 loop: CSVGISGGEETQYF. CDR3 nucleotides: TGCAGCGTTGGGATCAGCGGGGGGGAAGAGACCCAGTACTTC.

The table lists this clonotype with a count of one. The rearrangement joins TRBV20-1 to TRBJ1-5; D call uncertain. The CDR3 loop spans 12 amino acids. Germline V CDR1 and CDR2: DFQATT, SNEGSKA (reference sequence). Trimming stripped 3 bases from V and 7 bases from J, with 10 bases between. The CDR3 nucleotides are TGCAGTGCTAGGTTGGGGTTCCAGCCCCAGCATTTT. The encoded protein is CSARLGFQPQHF.

This clonotype was recorded at least ten times. The chain employs TRBV20-1 and TRBJ2-3; a weak D match, TRBD2 (5 bases). The CDR3 spans 16 residues. CDR1 and CDR2 from the germline V gene are DFQATT and SNEGSKA (reference sequence). Trimming removed 1 base at V and 1 base at J, with 15 bases between. CDR3 DNA sequence: TGCAGTGCTAGAGCCTGGCGCGGGTTGGGCACAGATACGCAGTATTTT. Translation gives CSARAWRGLGTDTQYF.